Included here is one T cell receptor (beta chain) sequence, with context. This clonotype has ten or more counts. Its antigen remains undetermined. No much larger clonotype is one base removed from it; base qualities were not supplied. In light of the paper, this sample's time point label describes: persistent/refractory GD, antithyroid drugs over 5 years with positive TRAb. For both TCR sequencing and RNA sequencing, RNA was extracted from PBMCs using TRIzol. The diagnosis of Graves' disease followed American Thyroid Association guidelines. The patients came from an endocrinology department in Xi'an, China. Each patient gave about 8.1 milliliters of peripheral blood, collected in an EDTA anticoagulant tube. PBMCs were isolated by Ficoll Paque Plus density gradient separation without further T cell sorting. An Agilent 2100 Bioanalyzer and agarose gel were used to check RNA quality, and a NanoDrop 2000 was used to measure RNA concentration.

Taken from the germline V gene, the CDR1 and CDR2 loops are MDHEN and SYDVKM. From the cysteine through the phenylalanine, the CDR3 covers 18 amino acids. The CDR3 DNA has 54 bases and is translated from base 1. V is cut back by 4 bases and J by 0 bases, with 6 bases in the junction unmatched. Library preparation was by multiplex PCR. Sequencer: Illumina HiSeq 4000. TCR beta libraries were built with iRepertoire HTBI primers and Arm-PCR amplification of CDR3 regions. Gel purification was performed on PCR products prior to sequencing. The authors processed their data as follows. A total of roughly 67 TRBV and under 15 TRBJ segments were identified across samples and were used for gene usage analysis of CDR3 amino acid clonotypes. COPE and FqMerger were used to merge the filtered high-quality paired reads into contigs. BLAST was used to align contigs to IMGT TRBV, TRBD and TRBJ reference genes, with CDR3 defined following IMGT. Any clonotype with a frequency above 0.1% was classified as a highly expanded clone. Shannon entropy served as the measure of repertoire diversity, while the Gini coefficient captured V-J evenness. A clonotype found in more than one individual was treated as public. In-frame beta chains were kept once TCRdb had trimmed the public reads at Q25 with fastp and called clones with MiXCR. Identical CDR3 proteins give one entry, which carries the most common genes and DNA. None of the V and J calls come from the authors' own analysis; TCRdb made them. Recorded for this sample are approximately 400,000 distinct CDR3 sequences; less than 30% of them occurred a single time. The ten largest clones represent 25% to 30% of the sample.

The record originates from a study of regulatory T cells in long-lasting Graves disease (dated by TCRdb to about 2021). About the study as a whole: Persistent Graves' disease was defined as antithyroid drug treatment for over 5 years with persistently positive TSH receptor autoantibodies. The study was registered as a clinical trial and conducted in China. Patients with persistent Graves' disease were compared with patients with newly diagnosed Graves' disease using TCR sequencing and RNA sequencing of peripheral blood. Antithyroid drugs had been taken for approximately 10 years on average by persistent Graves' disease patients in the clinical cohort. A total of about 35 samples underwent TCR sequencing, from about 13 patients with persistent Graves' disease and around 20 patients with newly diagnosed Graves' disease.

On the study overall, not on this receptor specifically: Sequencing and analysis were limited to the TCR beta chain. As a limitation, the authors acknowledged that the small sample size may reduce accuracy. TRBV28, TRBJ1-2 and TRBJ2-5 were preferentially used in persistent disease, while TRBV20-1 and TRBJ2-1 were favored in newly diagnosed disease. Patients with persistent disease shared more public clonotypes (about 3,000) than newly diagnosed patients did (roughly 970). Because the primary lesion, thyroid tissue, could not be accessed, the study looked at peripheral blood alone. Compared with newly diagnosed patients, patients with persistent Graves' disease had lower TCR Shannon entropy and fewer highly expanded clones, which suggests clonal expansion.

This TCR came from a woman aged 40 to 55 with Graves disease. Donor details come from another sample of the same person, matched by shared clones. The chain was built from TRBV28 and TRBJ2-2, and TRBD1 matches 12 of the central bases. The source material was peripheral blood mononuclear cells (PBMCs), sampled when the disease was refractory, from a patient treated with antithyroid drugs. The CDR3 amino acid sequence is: CASSSIRDRGPNTGELFF. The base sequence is TGTGCCAGCAGTTCCATCCGGGACAGGGGGCCGAACACCGGGGAGCTGTTTTTT.